The sequence of this T cell receptor beta chain was determined in a study of T cell responses to AZD1222 COVID-19 vaccine. Trimming removed 5 bases at V and 2 bases at J, with 10 bases between. This CDR3 comprises 14 residues. Germline CDR1 reads MDHEN; CDR2 reads SYDVKM. Only in-frame clones appear in the TCRdb table, and some are missing; sequencing was by immunoSEQ multiplex PCR. There are some 160,000 clones in the sample; around 92% occur only once, and about 0.9% lies in the top ten. The sequence came from an adult in good health. The sequencing used peripheral blood, collected on day 0 of AZD1222 vaccination. The chain is built from TRBV28 and TRBJ1-3; D is possibly TRBD1 (5 bases). CDR3 in DNA: TGTGCCAGCAGTAGGGACCTTGCTGGAAACACCATATATTTT. Residues: CASSRDLAGNTIYF.